These T cell receptor beta chains were read from a single sample in a study of shared clonotypes between healthy human individuals. Clones were sequenced by immunoSEQ multiplex PCR, and TCRdb holds only the in-frame ones, with some missing. The repertoire holds about 1.9 million clones, about 94% seen once, with roughly 1.7% in the top ten. The sequenced sample was naive CD8+ T cells from PBMCs. These receptors all stem from a man between 18 and 35 years old in good health. Some clones in this sample may be carry-over from other donors' samples. Each CDR3 is given without its conserved first and last residue. Fields, in order: clone size, V gene, J gene, CDR3 protein. Clone size is not always given. Where it is, it says once, few, many or a class for expanded clones.

NA	TRBV2	TRBJ1-5	ASRSREGAIRSNQPQH
NA	TRBV7-2	TRBJ2-2	ASSLRTSGATGELF
NA	TRBV28	TRBJ2-7	ASSLGHSYEQY
once	TRBV19	TRBJ2-7	ASTPAGQGPNYEQY
NA	TRBV7-3	TRBJ1-1	ASRPGTGGMNTEAF
NA	TRBV5-1	TRBJ2-2	ASSLYGGSNTGELF
NA	TRBV29-1	TRBJ2-7	SVVAGNNRYEQY
NA	TRBV7-9	TRBJ1-1	ASSLVGAVEAF
NA	TRBV12-5	TRBJ2-1	ASGRTGVNWDNEQF
few	TRBV19	TRBJ1-2	ASSPTPGYYGYT
NA	TRBV2	TRBJ2-7	ASMGLAVPRYEQY
NA	TRBV4-2	TRBJ2-3	ASSPRTSRLAGPGDTQY
once	TRBV5-5	TRBJ1-1	ASSWGTEAF
NA	TRBV7-8	TRBJ2-1	ASSLADTNNEQF
NA	TRBV5-6	TRBJ1-1	ASGPSRGRTEAF
NA	TRBV28	TRBJ2-3	ASLGGIWTDTQY
NA	TRBV19	TRBJ2-1	ASSSPFSGLTYNEQF
once	TRBV10-2	TRBJ2-5	ASSESRGRTEETQY
NA	TRBV28	TRBJ2-2	ASTGTANTGELF
once	TRBV5-1	TRBJ2-2	ASSLSDRGTGELF
NA	TRBV28	TRBJ1-2	ASSLRQGAPYGYT
NA	TRBV7-3	TRBJ2-3	ASSLVPERALGTDTQY
NA	TRBV7-9	TRBJ2-7	ASTAVSYEQY
NA	TRBV4-2	TRBJ1-2	ASSLTGDPNYGYT
NA	TRBV28	TRBJ2-5	ASSLLGTSQETQY
NA	TRBV7-3	TRBJ2-7	ASSETGTIYEQY
NA	TRBV27	TRBJ1-2	ASSLSRGVYGYT
NA	TRBV11-1	TRBJ2-3	ASSPLSTDTQY
NA	TRBV28	TRBJ2-7	ASSLFGVYSYEQY
NA	TRBV28	TRBJ1-3	ASSPPGLSGNTIY
NA	TRBV18	TRBJ1-1	ASSPRVTGMDTEAF
NA	TRBV27	TRBJ2-1	ASRNAGWNNEQF
once	TRBV6-1	TRBJ1-5	ASSVLRGDSNQPQH
once	TRBV4-1	TRBJ1-1	ASSQDNRYSLNTEAF
NA	TRBV28	TRBJ1-1	ASSEGRTNTEAF
NA	TRBV5-6	TRBJ1-3	ASSLFGDTIY
few	TRBV6-6	TRBJ2-1	ASSRTAYNEQF
NA	TRBV9	TRBJ2-6	ASSVSGSGANVLT
NA	TRBV15	TRBJ2-7	ATSRRTSRSYEQY
many	TRBV9	TRBJ2-3	ASSGGTSGLTDTQY
NA	TRBV15	TRBJ1-5	ATGGTNQPQH